This T cell receptor (beta chain) originates from a study of CD8 T cells in Susac syndrome. Random-hexamer reverse transcription was applied to roughly 0.45 to 1 ug RNA. An immunoSEQ multiplex PCR amplified TCR beta CDR3 over 54 Vbeta and 13 Jbeta. TCRdb used MiXCR to reprocess the immunoSEQ multiplex PCR reads, holding one entry per CDR3 protein. The table lists approximately 160,000 distinct CDR3 sequences, 85% to 95% of them singletons. Trimming cost V 2 bases and J 0 bases; bases outside gene matches: 3. The germline V gene has CDR1 SGDLS and CDR2 YYNGEE. There are 16 residues in the CDR3. Sequencing targeted TCR beta in blood CD8+ and CD4+ T cells. TEMRA cells were enriched by FACS, while CD8+ and CD4+ T cells were obtained through a negative isolation that was performed magnetically.

Sequencing was performed on CD4+ T cells from PBMCs. V usage is TRBV9 and J usage is TRBJ2-2, with TRBD2 matching 8 bases. The TCR was taken from a human donor with multiple sclerosis. The CDR3 bases are TGTGCCAGCAGCGTCGGACTAGCAGCGAACACCGGGGAGCTGTTTTTT. This encodes CASSVGLAANTGELFF.